These 24 T cell receptor beta chains originate from one sample sequenced in a study of cytomegalovirus exposure and HLA in healthy donors (dated by TCRdb to the late 2010s). The library came from the immunoSEQ multiplex PCR assay. For the multiplex PCR, a mixture combining 60 forward primers for TCR Vbeta segments and 13 reverse primers for TCR Jbeta segments was used. This is the immuneACCESS table as TCRdb keeps it, with only in-frame sequences that have V and J called. A part of the clones is gone; compared with another copy, unresolved V genes explain less than half, and the rest is unexplained. The sample has roughly 98,000 clones on record, about 70% of them singletons. The ten largest clones add up to 12% to 15% of the sample. The sequencing sample was made of PBMCs. The receptors shown here come from a woman aged 65 to 85 in good health and CMV-seropositive.

The chain recombines TRBV5-6 with TRBJ1-6; 8 bases line up with TRBD1. This CDR3 has 15 amino acids. Germline V gene sequence: CDR1 SGHDT, CDR2 YYEEEE. V shed 1 base, J shed 7 bases, and the junction held 4 bases outside the gene matches. CDR3 nucleotides: TGTGCCAGCAGCTTGTGGGACAGGAACAATTCACCCCTCCACTTT. This gives the protein CASSLWDRNNSPLHF.

The CDR3 DNA is TGCAGCGTTGGGACAGACAGCTACAATGAGCAGTTCTTC. Translated: CSVGTDSYNEQFF. The chain joins TRBV29-1 to TRBJ2-1; weak D call: TRBD1 (6 bases). Germline-derived CDR1 and CDR2 are SQVTM and ANQGSEA. Trimming removed 4 bases at V and 3 bases at J, with 10 bases between. The CDR3 runs to 13 residues.

This clone is a singleton in its sample. The genes are TRBV20-1 and TRBJ1-2, with 8 bases identical to TRBD1. Per the germline V gene, CDR1 is DFQATT and CDR2 is SNEGSKA (reference sequence). This CDR3 comprises 11 residues. Losses at the gene ends were 7 bases for V and 7 bases for J; bases not matched to a gene: 5. The CDR3 DNA reads as TGCAGTGTGGCAGGGGGCAGTGGCTACACCTTC. Translating it yields CSVAGGSGYTF.

The genes are TRBV10-2 and TRBJ2-7, with TRBD2 matching over 10 bases. Germline V gene data show CDR1 as WSHSY and CDR2 as SAAADI. The V gene end was trimmed by 7 bases and the J gene end by 4 bases; junction bases not matched to a gene: 4. This CDR3 is 13 amino acids long. As DNA, the CDR3 is TGCGCCAGCACCGGTAGCGGGAGGTACGAGCAGTACTTC. Encoded protein: CASTGSGRYEQYF.

The CDR3 DNA is TGCGCCAGCAGCTTGGCTAGTTCCTACGAGCAGTACTTC. Protein: CASSLASSYEQYF. The J gene is TRBJ2-7, the V gene TRBV5-1, with D unclear. From germline, CDR1 is SGHRS and CDR2 YFSETQ. V was pared by 0 bases and J by 1 base, with 5 bases between. There are 13 residues in the CDR3. Complete variable domain (other parts from reference TRBV5-1 and TRBJ2-7): KAGVTQTPRYLIKTRGQQVTLSCSPISGHRSVSWYQQTPGQGLQFLFEYFSETQRNKGNFPGRFSGRQFSNSRSEMNVSTLELGDSALYLCASSLASSYEQYFGPGTRLTVT.

This clone has only one observation. The J gene is TRBJ2-7, the V gene TRBV7-6; 14 bases line up with TRBD2. The CDR3 has 15 amino acids. Germline CDR1 SGHVS, CDR2 FNYEAQ. Trimming cost V 4 bases and J 7 bases; bases outside gene matches: 6. CDR3 DNA: TGTGCCAGCAGCTACGGGACTAGCGGGAGTGGGGAGCAGTACTTC. Its protein is CASSYGTSGSGEQYF. Filled out from reference TRBV7-6 and TRBJ2-7, the complete variable domain reads GAGVSQSPRYKVTKRGQDVALRCDPISGHVSLYWYRQALGQGPEFLTYFNYEAQQDKSGLPNDRFSAERPEGSISTLTIQRTEQRDSAMYRCASSYGTSGSGEQYFGPGTRLTVT.

The chain links TRBV5-4 to TRBJ2-7; 9 nucleotides agree with TRBD2. The CDR3 totals 15 residues. V trimming: 1 base; J trimming: 2 bases; junction bases outside the gene matches: 4. Germline V gives CDR1 SGHNT, CDR2 YYREEE (reference sequence). The CDR3: CASSLWGTSPYEQYF. The CDR3 bases are TGTGCCAGCAGCTTGTGGGGGACTAGCCCCTACGAGCAGTACTTC.

This clone occurred a few times. This rearrangement joins TRBV5-4 to TRBJ2-5; 11 bases match TRBD2. The CDR3 extends over 16 amino acids. V was clipped by 0 bases and J by 7 bases; unmatched bases: 8. Germline V gene data show CDR1 as SGHNT and CDR2 as YYREEE (reference sequence). The CDR3 region is CASSLVAGGTLGTQYF. The CDR3 DNA follows: TGTGCCAGCAGCTTGGTAGCGGGGGGGACCCTCGGGACCCAGTACTTC. The variable domain in full, with the rest retrieved from reference TRBV5-4 and TRBJ2-5, is ETGVTQSPTHLIKTRGQQVTLRCSSQSGHNTVSWYQQALGQGPQFIFQYYREEENGRGNFPPRFSGLQFPNYSSELNVNALELDDSALYLCASSLVAGGTLGTQYFGPGTRLLVL.

J is TRBJ1-3 and V is TRBV7-8, with D unclear. The DNA end is a closer match to TRBJ2-2, so the J assignment may be wrong. Germline loops: CDR1 SGHVS, CDR2 FQNEAQ. This CDR3 is 13 amino acids long. The CDR3 DNA sequence: TGTGCCAGCAGCTTAGGAGCCACCGGGGAGCTGTTTTTT. The encoded protein is CASSLGATGELFF.

This clone was seen a single time. V usage is TRBV27 and J usage is TRBJ2-5; possible D gene TRBD1, 6 bases. Germline CDR1 and CDR2: MNHEY and SMNVEV (reference sequence). The V end was cut by 6 bases, the J end by 1 base, with 15 bases between. The CDR3 runs to 15 residues. CDR3 residues: CASSTLSGVQETQYF. CDR3 DNA sequence: TGTGCCAGCAGCACGTTATCAGGGGTCCAAGAGACCCAGTACTTC.

In this sample, this clone turned up once. V and J are TRBV9 and TRBJ1-2; TRBD1 matches 9 bases. This CDR3 comprises 15 residues. Germline V lookup: CDR1 SGDLS, CDR2 YYNGEE. J gave up 4 bases and V 3 bases, and 7 bases lay outside the gene matches. The CDR3 DNA reads TGTGCCAGCAGCGGAGCCAAGGGACAGGGCTATGGCTACACCTTC. This sequence encodes CASSGAKGQGYGYTF.

The chain combines TRBV10-1 with TRBJ2-2; D unresolved. This CDR3 has 13 residues. Germline-derived CDR1 and CDR2 are WNHNN and SYGVQD (reference sequence). Trimming removed 3 bases from V and 1 base from J, with 3 bases in between. The CDR3 nucleotides are TGCGCCAGCAGTGATAGGAACACCGGGGAGCTGTTTTTT. Translating it yields CASSDRNTGELFF.

The CDR3 is CASDTGAGNTIYF. The CDR3 DNA sequence: TGTGCCAGCGATACAGGAGCTGGAAACACCATATATTTT. V is TRBV6-1 and J is TRBJ1-3; tentative D call: TRBD1 (5 bases). Trimming removed 8 bases from V and 2 bases from J, with 10 bases in between. There are 13 residues in the CDR3. Germline CDR1 MNHNS, CDR2 SASEGT.

The chain is built from TRBV16 and TRBJ2-2; the D gene is possibly TRBD2 (5 bases). V lost 1 base, J lost 4 bases, and 10 bases lay in between. Germline V gene data show CDR1 as KGHSY and CDR2 as FQNENV. The CDR3 loop spans 15 amino acids. CDR3 in DNA: TGTGCCAGCAGCCAATATGAGGGATCCACCGGGGAGCTGTTTTTT. This translates into CASSQYEGSTGELFF.

This chain connects TRBV6-5 to TRBJ1-5, with 9 bases fitting TRBD1. The germline gives CDR1 MNHEY, CDR2 SVGAGI. V gave up 2 bases and J gave up 7 bases; unmatched junction bases: 3. CDR3 length: 14 amino acids. The CDR3, as DNA: TGTGCCAGCAGTTACCAGACAGGGGGGCAGCCCCAGCATTTT. Translating it yields CASSYQTGGQPQHF.

This chain's CDR3 is CASSPSREYTEAFF. The CDR3 coding sequence is TGTGCCAGCAGCCCTTCCCGAGAGTACACTGAAGCTTTCTTT. V is TRBV9 and J is TRBJ1-1, with D unclear. Germline CDR1 SGDLS, CDR2 YYNGEE. V dropped 4 bases and J dropped 3 bases, with 13 bases sitting between them. The CDR3 totals 14 residues.

V is TRBV19 and J is TRBJ1-5; D is undetermined. V lost 7 bases to trimming and J lost 6 bases, with 28 bases between them. The CDR3 length is 18 residues. Germline-derived CDR1 and CDR2 are LNHDA and SQIVND (reference sequence). Written as DNA, the CDR3 is TGTGCCAGTACCCTCAAAGGTACCGGAGGCCCCGTCAGTCAGCCCCAGCATTTT. Protein product: CASTLKGTGGPVSQPQHF.

The chain has TRBV6-4 and TRBJ2-3; TRBD2 matches 13 bases. The ends lost 0 bases at V and 2 bases at J; junction bases unmatched: 8. The CDR3 loop spans 19 amino acids. Germline CDR1 MRHNA, CDR2 SNTAGT. The CDR3 loop is CASSDSKGGLAGPTDTQYF. CDR3 sequence (DNA): TGTGCCAGCAGTGACTCTAAGGGGGGACTAGCGGGACCCACAGATACGCAGTATTTT.

The V call is TRBV15, the J call TRBJ2-2, with TRBD2 as a possible D gene (5 bases). From germline, CDR1 is LNHNV and CDR2 YYDKDF (reference sequence). The CDR3 totals 13 residues. The ends were cut back, 7 bases at V and 5 bases at J, with 11 bases in the middle. The CDR3 DNA sequence: TGTGCCACCACTGGGAGTCGGACCGGGGAGCTGTTTTTT. It translates to CATTGSRTGELFF. Combining the CDR3 with reference TRBV15 and TRBJ2-2 gives the whole variable domain DAMVIQNPRYQVTQFGKPVTLSCSQTLNHNVMYWYQQKSSQAPKLLFHYYDKDFNNEADTPDNFQSRRPNTSFCFLDIRSPGLGDTAMYLCATTGSRTGELFFGEGSRLTVL.

The chain uses TRBV28 and TRBJ2-1; 8 bases align to TRBD1. In germline, CDR1 is MDHEN, CDR2 SYDVKM. There are 14 residues in the CDR3. Losses at the gene ends were 1 base for V and 7 bases for J; bases not matched to a gene: 3. The DNA of the CDR3 is TGTGCCAGCAGTTTATCCCAGGGGGCAAATGAGCAGTTCTTC. Translated: CASSLSQGANEQFF. Full variable domain (outside the CDR3, taken from reference TRBV28 and TRBJ2-1): DVKVTQSSRYLVKRTGEKVFLECVQDMDHENMFWYRQDPGLGLRLIYFSYDVKMKEKGDIPEGYSVSREKKERFSLILESASTNQTSMYLCASSLSQGANEQFFGPGTRLTVL.

V usage is TRBV4-3 and J usage is TRBJ2-2; D is uncertain. The CDR3 is 18 amino acids. V dropped 0 bases and J dropped 6 bases, with 20 bases sitting between them. Germline V lookup: CDR1 LGHNA, CDR2 YSLEER. CDR3 DNA sequence: TGCGCCAGCAGCCAAGACCCTGACATACGCGCCGGCCCCGGGGAGCTGTTTTTT. Protein product: CASSQDPDIRAGPGELFF.

This clone was detected only a few times. This chain joins TRBV9 and TRBJ2-7, with D possibly matching TRBD1 (5 bases). The CDR3 has 15 residues. Germline lookup yields CDR1 SGDLS and CDR2 YYNGEE. V gave up 0 bases and J gave up 2 bases, with 12 bases separating them. In DNA, the CDR3 is TGTGCCAGCAGCGTAGGGGCGGACACGACCTACGAGCAGTACTTC. It is translated as CASSVGADTTYEQYF.

V gene TRBV7-3 combines with J gene TRBJ2-2; the match to TRBD1 covers 8 bases. Germline values: CDR1 SGHTA, CDR2 FQGTGA. V shed 5 bases and J 6 bases; nucleotides not matched to a gene: 2. The CDR3 has 13 residues. CDR3 DNA: TGTGCCAGCAGCCGACAGGGGTCCGGGGAGCTGTTTTTT. Amino acids: CASSRQGSGELFF.

The V gene is TRBV7-2, the J gene TRBJ2-7; 12 bases are a match to TRBD1. This CDR3 contains 18 residues. The junction had 11 bases not matched to a gene; V was cut back by 5 bases and J by 0 bases. CDR1 is SGHTA, CDR2 FQGNSA, per germline. As DNA, the CDR3 is TGTGCCAGCAGCACTGGGACAGGGGGCTACTGGCTCTCCTACGAGCAGTACTTC. This codes for CASSTGTGGYWLSYEQYF.